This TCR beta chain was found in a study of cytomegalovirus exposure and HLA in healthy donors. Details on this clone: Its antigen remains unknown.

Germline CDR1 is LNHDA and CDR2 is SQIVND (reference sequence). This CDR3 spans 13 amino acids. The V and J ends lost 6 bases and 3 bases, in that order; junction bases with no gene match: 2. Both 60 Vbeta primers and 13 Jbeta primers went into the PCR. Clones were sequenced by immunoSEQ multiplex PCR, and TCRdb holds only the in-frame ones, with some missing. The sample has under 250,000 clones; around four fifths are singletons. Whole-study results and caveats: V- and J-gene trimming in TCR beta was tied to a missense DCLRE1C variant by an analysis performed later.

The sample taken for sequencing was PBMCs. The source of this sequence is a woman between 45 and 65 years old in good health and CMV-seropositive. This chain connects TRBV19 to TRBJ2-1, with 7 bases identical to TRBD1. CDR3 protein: CASSWTGYNEQFF. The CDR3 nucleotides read TGTGCCAGTAGCTGGACAGGCTACAATGAGCAGTTCTTC.